One sample yielded the 31 T cell receptor beta chains listed below, sequenced in a study of cytomegalovirus exposure and HLA in healthy donors. Both 60 Vbeta primers and 13 Jbeta primers went into the PCR. The method was immunoSEQ multiplex PCR; TCRdb's version includes in-frame clones alone and lacks a portion of them. The sample carries about 140,000 clones, roughly three quarters recorded once. The sequenced material came from PBMCs. These receptors were obtained from a woman aged 25 to 39 in good health and CMV-seronegative.

The gene calls are TRBV27 and TRBJ1-1; a possible D gene is TRBD1 (6 bases). There are 14 residues in the CDR3. CDR1 and CDR2 from the germline V gene are MNHEY and SMNVEV (reference sequence). The V and J ends lost 5 bases and 3 bases respectively, with 13 bases between them. CDR3 amino acids: CASSEYRAYTEAFF. The CDR3, as DNA: TGTGCCAGCAGTGAGTACAGGGCTTACACTGAAGCTTTCTTT.

The genes are TRBV19 and TRBJ1-2; 8 bases are shared with TRBD1. The length of the CDR3 is 14 residues. Trimming cost V 6 bases and J 4 bases; bases outside gene matches: 7. In germline, CDR1 is LNHDA, CDR2 SQIVND (reference sequence). For the CDR3, the DNA is TGTGCCAGTAGGATGACAGGGGTGGGCTATGGCTACACCTTC. Amino acids: CASRMTGVGYGYTF.

The chain has TRBV14 and TRBJ1-1, with 9 bases fitting TRBD1. Germline-derived CDR1 and CDR2 are SGHDN and FVKESK. J gave up 3 bases and V 1 base, and 15 bases lay outside the gene matches. This CDR3 contains 19 residues. In DNA, the CDR3 is TGTGCCAGCAGCCAAGGATACCGTTGGACAGGGGCGCGGGACACTGAAGCTTTCTTT. Translated: CASSQGYRWTGARDTEAFF.

V usage is TRBV4-2 and J usage is TRBJ2-5, with 11 bases that match TRBD2. J gave up 5 bases and V 6 bases, and 11 bases lay outside the gene matches. The CDR3 spans 16 residues. Germline CDR1 and CDR2: LGHNA and YNFKEQ. The CDR3 DNA is TGTGCCAGCAGTTATGGAGGGGCTAGCGGGGGGGAGACCCAGTACTTC. Translated: CASSYGGASGGETQYF.

V is TRBV19 and J is TRBJ2-1; D unclear. Deletions cut 1 base from V and 12 bases from J, with 7 bases between. Germline CDR1 is LNHDA and CDR2 is SQIVND (reference sequence). The CDR3 runs 11 residues. CDR3 residues: CASSIGRGQFF. Written as DNA, the CDR3 is TGTGCCAGTAGTATAGGGCGAGGGCAGTTCTTC.

The genes are TRBV18 and TRBJ1-1; a possible D gene is TRBD1 (5 bases). Trimming took 6 bases from V and 1 from J, leaving 9 bases between them. The CDR3 length is 13 residues. Per germline, CDR1 KGHSH and CDR2 LQKENI. CDR3 coding DNA: TGTGCCAGCTCGACCCAGGGGAACACTGAAGCTTTCTTT. This sequence encodes CASSTQGNTEAFF.

This chain joins TRBV7-9 and TRBJ2-1; 10 bases line up with TRBD2. CDR3 length equals 16 residues. The J segment lost 7 bases and the V segment lost 5 bases, leaving 11 bases of the junction unmatched. Germline lookup yields CDR1 SEHNR and CDR2 FQNEAQ (reference sequence). The DNA of the CDR3 is TGTGCCAGCAGCGCGCGGACTAGCGGCGTAGCTAATGAGCAGTTCTTC. Its translation: CASSARTSGVANEQFF.

V gene TRBV7-2 combines with J gene TRBJ2-5; 9 nucleotides agree with TRBD1. Germline CDR1 and CDR2: SGHTA and FQGNSA. This CDR3 contains 14 residues. V lost 3 bases to trimming and J lost 2 bases; unmatched junction nucleotides: 1. The CDR3 here is CASSFDRGQETQYF. DNA of the CDR3: TGTGCCAGCAGCTTTGACAGGGGGCAAGAGACCCAGTACTTC.

The chain couples TRBV9 to TRBJ2-3; 10 bases are shared with TRBD2. The V and J ends lost 4 bases and 10 bases, in that order; junction bases with no gene match: 6. CDR1 and CDR2 from the germline V gene are SGDLS and YYNGEE. This CDR3 is 13 amino acids long. As DNA, the CDR3 is TGTGCCAGCAGCCCTCCCGGGACTAGCGCGCAGTATTTT. Residues: CASSPPGTSAQYF. Complete variable domain (other parts from reference TRBV9 and TRBJ2-3): DSGVTQTPKHLITATGQRVTLRCSPRSGDLSVYWYQQSLDQGLQFLIQYYNGEERAKGNILERFSAQQFPDLHSELNLSSLELGDSALYFCASSPPGTSAQYFGPGTRLTVL.

This clone came up many times. The chain combines TRBV28 with TRBJ2-7; 9 nucleotides align to TRBD2. Germline V gene data show CDR1 as MDHEN and CDR2 as SYDVKM. The CDR3 covers 15 residues. V lost 5 bases and J lost 4; bases outside the gene matches: 9. CDR3 bases: TGTGCCAGCAGTGGGGGGCGGGGGGGCACATACGAGCAGTACTTC. Residues: CASSGGRGGTYEQYF. The complete variable domain, with remaining parts taken from reference TRBV28 and TRBJ2-7, reads DVKVTQSSRYLVKRTGEKVFLECVQDMDHENMFWYRQDPGLGLRLIYFSYDVKMKEKGDIPEGYSVSREKKERFSLILESASTNQTSMYLCASSGGRGGTYEQYFGPGTRLTVT.

In its sample, this clone was seen many times. V is TRBV2 and J is TRBJ1-2, with TRBD1 matching over 9 bases. Trimming at V came to 7 bases and at J to 6 bases, leaving 3 bases not matched to a gene. The germline CDR1 and CDR2 sequences are SNHLY and FYNNEI. This CDR3 comprises 12 residues. CDR3: CASTGTGNGYTF. CDR3 bases: TGTGCCAGCACCGGGACAGGGAATGGCTACACCTTC.

This clone appeared a single time. This chain links TRBV28 with TRBJ2-5, with 7 bases aligning to TRBD2. With V trimmed by 5 bases and J by 3 bases, 12 bases remained unmatched. The length of the CDR3 is 16 residues. CDR1 is MDHEN, CDR2 SYDVKM, per germline. This CDR3 is CASSPGAGTTEETQYF. The CDR3 DNA follows: TGTGCCAGCAGTCCGGGCGCCGGGACTACCGAAGAGACCCAGTACTTC.

This clone is a singleton in its sample. The V gene is TRBV5-6, the J gene TRBJ1-3; no firm D call. V was pared by 5 bases and J by 4 bases, with 13 bases between. CDR3 size: 14 residues. The germline CDR1 and CDR2 sequences are SGHDT and YYEEEE. For the CDR3, the DNA is TGTGCCAGCAGGACCCGGGGAGGGGGAAACACCATATATTTT. Encoded protein: CASRTRGGGNTIYF.

V gene TRBV10-3 combines with J gene TRBJ1-1, with a weak D call TRBD1 (6 bases). The CDR3 spans 13 residues. Trimming pared 6 bases from V and 7 bases from J, leaving 15 bases between. Germline V gene sequence: CDR1 ENHRY, CDR2 SYGVKD. This chain's CDR3 is CAIRRGPVSEAFF. The CDR3 nucleotides read TGTGCCATCAGGCGGGGGCCCGTTAGTGAAGCTTTCTTT.

The chain carries TRBV7-6 and TRBJ2-1; a possible D gene is TRBD2 (5 bases). Germline V gene sequence: CDR1 SGHVS, CDR2 FNYEAQ. V gave up 0 bases and J gave up 5 bases, with 8 bases separating them. The CDR3 spans 14 residues. The CDR3 protein is CASSLARANNEQFF. DNA of the CDR3: TGTGCCAGCAGCTTAGCGCGGGCGAACAATGAGCAGTTCTTC.

V usage is TRBV6-4 and J usage is TRBJ2-1; TRBD1 matches 12 bases. The CDR3 is 17 amino acids. Losses at the gene ends were 7 bases for V and 9 bases for J; bases not matched to a gene: 16. Germline V gene lookup returns CDR1 MRHNA and CDR2 SNTAGT. The CDR3 nucleotides are TGTGCCAGCATCACTTATCGGGGACAGGGGGCGAAGAGTGAGCAGTTCTTC. Translated, it gives CASITYRGQGAKSEQFF.

J is TRBJ1-4 and V is TRBV19; TRBD1 matches at 7 bases. Unmatched junction bases numbered 4, after V lost 7 bases and J lost 2 bases. The CDR3 loop spans 14 amino acids. CDR1 and CDR2 (germline): LNHDA, SQIVND (reference sequence). The CDR3 sequence: CASTTTGTNEKLFF. In DNA, the CDR3 is TGTGCCAGTACCACGACAGGGACTAATGAAAAACTGTTTTTT.

In its sample, this clone was seen many times. This rearrangement joins TRBV19 to TRBJ1-5, with D unresolved. CDR1 is LNHDA and CDR2 is SQIVND in the germline V gene (reference sequence). V was clipped by 8 bases and J by 6 bases, with 17 bases between them. The CDR3 extends over 14 amino acids. CDR3 residues: CASSGSSRSQPQHF. CDR3 DNA: TGTGCCAGTTCCGGGTCCTCTCGTAGTCAGCCCCAGCATTTT.

The count of this clone is one. The genes are TRBV28 and TRBJ1-1, with a possible D match to TRBD1 (6 bases). Trimming cost V 8 bases and J 4 bases, with 17 bases left between them. The CDR3 length is 14 residues. Germline CDR1 reads MDHEN; CDR2 reads SYDVKM. This CDR3 reads CASYPPGASTEAFF. In nucleotides, the CDR3 is TGTGCCAGCTACCCTCCAGGGGCGAGCACTGAAGCTTTCTTT. Combining the CDR3 with reference TRBV28 and TRBJ1-1 gives the whole variable domain DVKVTQSSRYLVKRTGEKVFLECVQDMDHENMFWYRQDPGLGLRLIYFSYDVKMKEKGDIPEGYSVSREKKERFSLILESASTNQTSMYLCASYPPGASTEAFFGQGTRLTVV.

This rearrangement joins TRBV19 to TRBJ2-1, with D possibly matching TRBD2 (5 bases). The V and J ends lost 6 bases and 2 bases respectively, with 17 bases between them. The V gene's germline CDR1 is LNHDA and CDR2 SQIVND (reference sequence). This CDR3 comprises 16 residues. Here the CDR3 reads CASSTGSTDPYNEQFF. The CDR3 DNA reads TGTGCCAGTAGCACGGGATCCACAGACCCCTACAATGAGCAGTTCTTC.

The V and J genes are TRBV5-1 and TRBJ2-3, with 9 nucleotides matching TRBD1. CDR3 length: 15 amino acids. V gave up 5 bases and J gave up 2 bases; unmatched junction bases: 6. Germline lookup yields CDR1 SGHRS and CDR2 YFSETQ. The CDR3 DNA follows: TGCGCCAGCAGATCGGACAGGGGAATCACAGATACGCAGTATTTT. It specifies CASRSDRGITDTQYF.

The chain carries TRBV6-5 and TRBJ2-7; no firm D call. The CDR3 runs to 11 residues. Germline loops: CDR1 MNHEY, CDR2 SVGAGI. With 2 bases removed from V and 3 bases from J, the gap between germline ends came to 2 bases. CDR3 DNA sequence: TGTGCCAGCAGTTACCTCTACGAGCAGTACTTC. It specifies CASSYLYEQYF.

The chain combines TRBV9 with TRBJ2-2; 7 nucleotides align to TRBD1. V shed 3 bases and J 3 bases; nucleotides not matched to a gene: 8. The germline V gene encodes CDR1 SGDLS and CDR2 YYNGEE. This CDR3 contains 16 residues. Here the CDR3 DNA reads TGTGCCAGCAGCGGGTCGACAGGGAGCCACACCGGGGAGCTGTTTTTT. Its translation: CASSGSTGSHTGELFF.

The rearrangement links TRBV7-9 to TRBJ1-4; possibly TRBD1 for D (5 bases). CDR3 length: 16 residues. Trimming stripped 0 bases from V and 0 bases from J, with 8 bases between. Germline-derived CDR1 and CDR2 are SEHNR and FQNEAQ (reference sequence). The CDR3 reads CASSLATGATNEKLFF. In nucleotides, the CDR3 is TGTGCCAGCAGCTTAGCTACAGGTGCAACTAATGAAAAACTGTTTTTT.

This clone has just a few counts. This chain's CDR3 is CASSLGLSGSFDYEQYF. Here the CDR3 DNA reads TGTGCCAGCAGCTTAGGGCTTAGCGGGAGTTTTGATTACGAGCAGTACTTC. This sequence joins TRBV7-9 and TRBJ2-7; TRBD2 agrees at 9 bases. Unmatched junction bases numbered 11, after V lost 1 base and J lost 4 bases. In germline, CDR1 is SEHNR, CDR2 FQNEAQ (reference sequence). The CDR3 spans 17 residues.

This chain uses TRBV5-1 with TRBJ2-5; unclear D gene. Per the germline V gene, CDR1 is SGHRS and CDR2 is YFSETQ. The CDR3 totals 14 residues. V lost 7 bases, J lost 5 bases, and 18 bases lay in between. The CDR3 DNA reads as TGCGCCAGCTCTCCATCTGGAGTAGCTGAGACCCAGTACTTC. Its translation is CASSPSGVAETQYF.

CDR3 nucleotides: TGTGCCAGCAGTTACGGGAACACAGATACGCAGTATTTT. As protein: CASSYGNTDTQYF. V and J are TRBV28 and TRBJ2-3, with TRBD2 as a possible D gene (5 bases). V was cut by 4 bases and J by 2 bases, with 7 bases left in between. CDR3 length: 13 amino acids. Germline-derived CDR1 and CDR2 are MDHEN and SYDVKM.

This sequence joins TRBV28 and TRBJ2-7; TRBD1 agrees at 8 bases. With 3 bases clipped from V and 2 bases from J, the junction kept 6 bases outside the gene matches. The CDR3 consists of 15 residues. Germline V gene lookup returns CDR1 MDHEN and CDR2 SYDVKM. CDR3 nucleotide sequence: TGTGCCAGCAGTTTGGGCAGGGGGCACCCCTACGAGCAGTACTTC. Protein product: CASSLGRGHPYEQYF.

The DNA of the CDR3 is TGTGCCAGCAGCGCTGCAGGGATTTCCAACTATGGCTACACCTTC. Translation gives CASSAAGISNYGYTF. V is TRBV9 and J is TRBJ1-2, with a weak D call TRBD1 (5 bases). Germline V CDR1 and CDR2: SGDLS, YYNGEE. This CDR3 contains 15 residues. Trimming stripped 3 bases from V and 2 bases from J, with 14 bases between.

The chain links TRBV10-3 to TRBJ2-1; TRBD2 agrees at 11 bases. The CDR3 has 19 amino acids. Trimming removed 7 bases from V and 4 bases from J; junction bases left unmatched: 18. Germline lookup yields CDR1 ENHRY and CDR2 SYGVKD. The DNA of the CDR3 is TGTGCCATCATCATCGACAGCGCCAAACCTAGCGGGGGGTACAATGAGCAGTTCTTC. The encoded protein is CAIIIDSAKPSGGYNEQFF.

The V call is TRBV5-5, the J call TRBJ2-7; D gene uncertain. Germline values: CDR1 SGHKS, CDR2 YYEKEE (reference sequence). This CDR3 comprises 14 residues. V was shortened by 0 bases and J by 6 bases, with 13 bases between the two germline ends. CDR3 DNA: TGTGCCAGCAGCTTGGCCAGGATCAATTCCGAGCAGTACTTC. Protein product: CASSLARINSEQYF. The complete variable domain, with remaining parts taken from reference TRBV5-5 and TRBJ2-7, reads DAGVTQSPTHLIKTRGQQVTLRCSPISGHKSVSWYQQVLGQGPQFIFQYYEKEERGRGNFPDRFSARQFPNYSSELNVNALLLGDSALYLCASSLARINSEQYFGPGTRLTVT.